Below, one T cell receptor beta chain is given with its context. CDR1 is LNHDA, CDR2 SQIVND, per germline (reference sequence). The ends lost 3 bases at V and 6 bases at J; junction bases unmatched: 8. This CDR3 is built from 16 residues. How the authors handled the data: Reference gene primers were amplified, and this amplification served to estimate nucleated cell counts. Measured with immunoSEQ multiplex PCR; TCRdb has only the in-frame clones, and not every one. V and J calls and clone size follow that table, whereas D and trimming were derived from the DNA. Here the sample spans roughly 250,000 clones, 75% to 85% being singletons. The source of the sample is a study of blood T cell repertoires in COVID-19. Turning to the study itself: T cells, B-cell-depleted T cells, or PBMCs supplied cDNA or gDNA.

The V call is TRBV19, the J call TRBJ2-1; 10 positions match TRBD2. Sequencing used peripheral blood. This TCR derives from a human donor in a cohort sampled during active COVID-19. CDR3 bases: TGTGCCAGTAGTATTGGAGCGGGGGGGCGTTTCAATGAGCAGTTCTTC. It specifies CASSIGAGGRFNEQFF.